Sequencing of this TCR beta chain was carried out in a study of shared clonotypes between healthy human individuals. Terminally differentiated effector memory CD45RA+ cells were left out of the naive CD8 fraction, which was CD45RO-negative and positively selected for CCR7. Germline V lookup: CDR1 MNHEY, CDR2 SVGAGI. V lost 4 bases to trimming and J lost 3 bases; unmatched junction nucleotides: 10. This CDR3 is 16 amino acids long. Measured with immunoSEQ multiplex PCR; TCRdb has only the in-frame clones, and not every one. The data show millions of clones, around 96% seen once. The gene calls are TRBV6-5 and TRBJ2-7, with 9 bases matching TRBD2. The sequenced material came from naive CD8+ T cells sorted from blood. The TCR comes from a man younger than 35 in good health. The DNA of the CDR3 is TGTGCCAGCAGTTTACTAGCGGGCCCAAAGGTCTACGAGCAGTACTTC. Translation: CASSLLAGPKVYEQYF.